One and the same sample provided the 20 T cell receptor beta chains below, sequenced in a study of cytomegalovirus exposure and HLA in healthy donors. In the PCR, 60 Vbeta and 13 Jbeta primers were used. Sequenced by immunoSEQ multiplex PCR; TCRdb stores in-frame clones only, minus some. The sample has roughly 120,000 clones, around 76% seen once. What was sequenced was PBMCs. The receptors here all came from a man aged 55 to 70 in good health and CMV-seropositive.

The gene calls are TRBV9 and TRBJ1-1; D is unclear. Germline V CDR1 and CDR2: SGDLS, YYNGEE. The CDR3 extends over 14 amino acids. Trimming took 4 bases from V and 5 from J, leaving 15 bases between them. CDR3 DNA sequence: TGTGCCAGCAGCCCTGTTCGGACGGGGACTGAAGCTTTCTTT. Its translation: CASSPVRTGTEAFF.

This chain joins TRBV5-1 and TRBJ2-1, with 13 bases aligning to TRBD2. Germline loops: CDR1 SGHRS, CDR2 YFSETQ. Losses at the gene ends were 6 bases for V and 9 bases for J; bases not matched to a gene: 9. The CDR3 is made up of 15 amino acids. Here the CDR3 reads CASNAGTSGISEQFF. In nucleotides, the CDR3 is TGCGCCAGCAACGCAGGGACTAGCGGGATTAGTGAGCAGTTCTTC. The variable domain in full, with the rest retrieved from reference TRBV5-1 and TRBJ2-1, is KAGVTQTPRYLIKTRGQQVTLSCSPISGHRSVSWYQQTPGQGLQFLFEYFSETQRNKGNFPGRFSGRQFSNSRSEMNVSTLELGDSALYLCASNAGTSGISEQFFGPGTRLTVL.

The CDR3 spells CAGAGGGDTGELFF. The CDR3 bases are TGTGCCGGAGCGGGCGGGGGGGATACCGGGGAGCTGTTTTTT. The chain has TRBV10-3 and TRBJ2-2, with 9 bases aligning to TRBD2. From germline, CDR1 is ENHRY and CDR2 SYGVKD. The trim removed 11 bases at V and 5 bases at J, leaving 9 bases unmatched. The CDR3 runs to 14 residues.

This chain links TRBV7-6 with TRBJ1-5; possibly TRBD1 for D (5 bases). V lost 5 bases and J lost 0, with 26 bases in between. This CDR3 region has 20 residues. Germline values: CDR1 SGHVS, CDR2 FNYEAQ. The CDR3 spells CASSGGIGQGLWRSNQPQHF. CDR3 bases: TGTGCCAGCAGCGGGGGGATCGGCCAGGGACTATGGCGTAGCAATCAGCCCCAGCATTTT.

This clone appeared once. The chain recombines TRBV6-5 with TRBJ2-7, with 7 bases identical to TRBD1. V lost 4 bases, J lost 0 bases, and 6 bases stayed unmatched. CDR1 and CDR2 from the germline V gene are MNHEY and SVGAGI. The CDR3 loop spans 15 amino acids. The CDR3 is CASSSTGFSSYEQYF. CDR3 nucleotides: TGTGCCAGCAGTTCGACAGGGTTTAGCTCCTACGAGCAGTACTTC.

V is TRBV9 and J is TRBJ1-5; the match to TRBD1 covers 9 bases. This CDR3 has 15 residues. Germline CDR1 SGDLS, CDR2 YYNGEE. The V and J ends lost 3 bases and 7 bases, in that order; junction bases with no gene match: 8. The CDR3 loop reads CASSARQGEGQPQHF. CDR3 DNA sequence: TGTGCCAGCAGCGCGCGACAGGGGGAAGGACAGCCCCAGCATTTT.

The CDR3 nucleotides are TGCGCCAGCAGCTTTCTCGTGGGACAGGGAGTCGAAGGCTACACCTTC. It translates to CASSFLVGQGVEGYTF. This rearrangement joins TRBV5-1 to TRBJ1-2; 9 nucleotides align to TRBD1. The germline V gene encodes CDR1 SGHRS and CDR2 YFSETQ. V shed 2 bases, J shed 8 bases, and the junction held 13 bases outside the gene matches. The CDR3 contains 16 residues.

J is TRBJ2-7 and V is TRBV6-1, with D possibly matching TRBD1 (7 bases). CDR3 size: 14 residues. The V gene's germline CDR1 is MNHNS and CDR2 SASEGT. V gave up 0 bases and J gave up 9 bases, with 15 bases separating them. DNA for the CDR3: TGTGCCAGCAGTGAAGCGCAGGGGGGAAAGGTGCAGTACTTC. Translation gives CASSEAQGGKVQYF.

This chain connects TRBV4-2 to TRBJ2-3; TRBD2 agrees at 13 bases. After removal of 4 bases from V and 1 base from J, the junction contained 11 bases not matched to a gene. CDR1 is LGHNA, CDR2 YNFKEQ, per germline. The length of the CDR3 is 19 residues. CDR3 residues: CASSRGLAGEGGRTDTQYF. In DNA form, the CDR3 reads TGTGCCAGCAGCCGAGGACTAGCGGGAGAAGGTGGCCGCACAGATACGCAGTATTTT.

The chain uses TRBV19 and TRBJ1-4; D is unclear. V lost 5 bases, J lost 16 bases, and 26 bases lay in between. The CDR3 runs to 15 residues. CDR1 and CDR2 (germline): LNHDA, SQIVND (reference sequence). This CDR3 is CASSRVLMDSYAPFF. DNA of the CDR3: TGTGCCAGTAGTCGGGTACTAATGGACTCGTACGCTCCGTTTTTT.

This chain joins TRBV12-5 and TRBJ1-4, with D maybe TRBD1 (5 bases). The CDR3 totals 11 residues. With 7 bases removed from V and 8 bases from J, the gap between germline ends came to 8 bases. Germline V CDR1 and CDR2: LGHNT, FRNRAP. In DNA, the CDR3 is TGTGCTAGTGAGGGGCAAGAAAAACTGTTTTTT. It is translated as CASEGQEKLFF.

This clone was counted only a few times. The chain uses TRBV5-1 and TRBJ2-1; tentative D call: TRBD1 (5 bases). V was pared by 1 base and J by 6 bases, with 11 bases between. Germline CDR1 and CDR2: SGHRS and YFSETQ. The CDR3 totals 14 residues. CDR3 amino acids: CASSLSSGRNEQFF. In DNA, the CDR3 is TGCGCCAGCAGCTTGAGTTCAGGGCGCAATGAGCAGTTCTTC.

The chain carries TRBV7-9 and TRBJ2-7; 13 positions match TRBD2. V trimming: 8 bases; J trimming: 5 bases; junction bases outside the gene matches: 6. This CDR3 contains 14 residues. Per the germline V gene, CDR1 is SEHNR and CDR2 is FQNEAQ (reference sequence). The CDR3 region has the DNA TGTGCCAGCTCCCAGGGACTAGCGGGAAACGAGCAGTACTTC. Its protein is CASSQGLAGNEQYF. Full variable domain (rest looked up from reference TRBV7-9 and TRBJ2-7): DTGVSQNPRHKITKRGQNVTFRCDPISEHNRLYWYRQTLGQGPEFLTYFQNEAQLEKSRLLSDRFSAERPKGSFSTLEIQRTEQGDSAMYLCASSQGLAGNEQYFGPGTRLTVT.

The rearrangement links TRBV5-6 to TRBJ2-5; 10 nucleotides align to TRBD1. The J call may be wrong; the DNA end is better matched by TRBJ2-7. The CDR3 runs to 15 residues. Germline assignment: CDR1 SGHDT and CDR2 YYEEEE. The CDR3 DNA reads as TGTGCCAGCAGCCCCGGGACAGGGGTGGAGAGCGAGCAGTACTTC. Translating gives CASSPGTGVESEQYF.

The chain carries TRBV28 and TRBJ2-1; 11 bases map to TRBD2. This CDR3 region has 16 residues. Germline CDR1 and CDR2: MDHEN and SYDVKM. V lost 4 bases, J lost 4 bases, and 6 bases stayed unmatched. CDR3 sequence (DNA): TGTGCCAGCAGTTCCGGGACTAGCGGAGGATACAATGAGCAGTTCTTC. Translation: CASSSGTSGGYNEQFF.

V gene TRBV30 combines with J gene TRBJ2-7, with D perhaps matching TRBD2 (6 bases). V lost 0 bases and J lost 6, with 9 bases in between. Germline V gene sequence: CDR1 GTSNPN, CDR2 SVGIG (reference sequence). The CDR3 runs 12 residues. The CDR3 spells CAWSVGTSEQYF. The CDR3 DNA reads TGTGCCTGGAGTGTAGGGACTTCCGAGCAGTACTTC.

This chain joins TRBV29-1 and TRBJ2-3, with D unresolved. V lost 6 bases, J lost 2 bases, and 9 bases lay in between. The CDR3 has 12 residues. Germline CDR1 and CDR2: SQVTM and ANQGSEA. The CDR3 DNA reads TGCAGCGTAAATGGAGTCACAGATACGCAGTATTTT. This encodes CSVNGVTDTQYF.

This clone was counted only a few times. V and J are TRBV28 and TRBJ1-5; TRBD1 matches 9 bases. In germline, CDR1 is MDHEN, CDR2 SYDVKM. Trimming cost V 6 bases and J 5 bases; bases outside gene matches: 11. This CDR3 contains 16 residues. CDR3 coding DNA: TGTGCCAGCAGGGGGACAGGGCTAATCTTGTATCAGCCCCAGCATTTT. This codes for CASRGTGLILYQPQHF.

The genes are TRBV11-2 and TRBJ2-7, with unresolved D. The V gene's germline CDR1 is SGHAT and CDR2 FQNNGV. The CDR3 has 12 amino acids. Trimming took off 2 bases at V and 3 bases at J, with 5 bases between the two ends. CDR3 amino acids: CASSLPYYEQYF. The CDR3, as DNA: TGTGCCAGCAGCTTACCCTACTACGAGCAGTACTTC.

V and J are TRBV5-8 and TRBJ1-2, with D maybe TRBD1 (5 bases). V lost 1 base and J 13 bases, leaving 11 bases between the germline ends. The germline gives CDR1 SGHTS, CDR2 YDEGEE. This CDR3 spans 11 amino acids. CDR3 residues: CASSLMQGSTF. DNA of the CDR3: TGTGCCAGCAGCTTGATGCAGGGATCCACCTTC.